The clone carrying this T cell receptor beta chain came up once. Prior autoimmune disease or systemic immunosuppression barred patients. CDR3 size: 14 residues. V lost 7 bases, J lost 0 bases, and 6 bases stayed unmatched. CDR1 MNHNS and CDR2 SASEGT come from the germline V gene. The data originate from a study of OX40 agonist ivuxolimab in advanced cancers. Repertoires were generated with immunoSEQ multiplex PCR, while TCRdb's copy carries only in-frame clones and drops some. The table lists some 66,000 clones, 80% to 85% of them singletons. The V and J genes are TRBV6-1 and TRBJ2-7, with TRBD2 identical over 7 bases. Sequenced here: CD4+ or CD8+ T cells sorted from blood, sampled in a trial of the OX40 agonist ivuxolimab. The clonotype originates from an adult with an advanced solid tumor such as melanoma, head and neck, liver or kidney cancer. The CDR3 bases are TGTGCCAGCACGGCTAGCGGAACCTCCTACGAGCAGTACTTC. It specifies CASTASGTSYEQYF.